The 30 T cell receptor beta chains listed next were all sequenced from one sample in a study of blood T cell repertoires in COVID-19. Using immunoSEQ multiplex PCR, the repertoire was profiled, and TCRdb retains in-frame clones only, with some absent. The data show 200,000 to 250,000 clones, with approximately 82% seen just once and 1.5% to 2% held by the top ten. Specimen: peripheral blood. The receptors originated from a woman aged 80 or older with acute or convalescent COVID-19.

V is TRBV18 and J is TRBJ1-1; no definite D call. The CDR3 consists of 11 residues. Trimming left V 6 bases short and J 7 bases short, with 9 bases between. CDR1 and CDR2 (germline): KGHSH, LQKENI. In DNA form, the CDR3 reads TGTGCCAGCTCTCGTGACATTGAAGCTTTCTTT. It codes for CASSRDIEAFF.

The V gene is TRBV25-1, the J gene TRBJ1-6; D not certain. V was trimmed by 1 base and J by 3 bases, leaving 10 bases between them. CDR1 is MGHDK, CDR2 SYGVNS, per germline. This CDR3 comprises 16 residues. The DNA for the CDR3 is TGTGCCAGCAGTGAATTCTTGGCAAACTATAATTCACCCCTCCACTTT. Translated: CASSEFLANYNSPLHF.

The chain carries TRBV6-2 or TRBV6-3 and TRBJ1-5; 7 bases match TRBD1. The CDR3 is 18 residues long. CDR1 and CDR2 (germline): MNHEY, SVGEGT. V trimming: 0 bases; J trimming: 0 bases; junction bases outside the gene matches: 8. CDR3: CASSYSGQAYYSNQPQHF. DNA for the CDR3: TGTGCCAGCAGTTACTCTGGACAGGCCTATTATAGCAATCAGCCCCAGCATTTT.

This chain connects TRBV2 to TRBJ2-1; 13 nucleotides line up with TRBD2. J lost 7 bases, V lost 10 bases, and 7 bases had no gene match. The CDR3 is 14 amino acids. Per germline, CDR1 SNHLY and CDR2 FYNNEI. The CDR3, as DNA: TGTGCCAACGGACTAGCGGGAGTCGGGAATGAGCAGTTCTTC. It codes for CANGLAGVGNEQFF.

This sequence joins TRBV19 and TRBJ1-5, with 9 bases lining up with TRBD1. The CDR3 has 14 amino acids. Losses at the gene ends were 7 bases for V and 6 bases for J; bases not matched to a gene: 7. Per germline, CDR1 LNHDA and CDR2 SQIVND (reference sequence). The CDR3 sequence is CASKLQGAGQPQHF. As DNA, the CDR3 is TGTGCCAGTAAACTACAGGGGGCAGGTCAGCCCCAGCATTTT.

This clone is a singleton in its sample. The chain is built from TRBV6-5 and TRBJ1-3, with 7 bases lining up with TRBD1. V gave up 6 bases and J gave up 2 bases; unmatched junction bases: 7. Germline-derived CDR1 and CDR2 are MNHEY and SVGAGI. CDR3 length equals 15 residues. The CDR3 bases are TGTGCCAGCAGGCCCAGGACAGGCACTGGAAACACCATATATTTT. It translates to CASRPRTGTGNTIYF.

The rearrangement joins TRBV23-1 to TRBJ2-5, with 7 bases lining up with TRBD2. TRBV23-1 counts as an open reading frame of uncertain function. J lost 1 base, V lost 0 bases, and 14 bases had no gene match. The CDR3 spans 19 residues. The CDR3 nucleotides read TGCGCCAGCAGTCAATCTGATTCGTGGGCTAGCGGATTCCAAGAGACCCAGTACTTC. The encoded protein is CASSQSDSWASGFQETQYF.

V is TRBV2 and J is TRBJ2-6, with TRBD1 as a possible D gene (5 bases). The CDR3 length is 18 residues. Germline-derived CDR1 and CDR2 are SNHLY and FYNNEI. Trimming took off 6 bases at V and 0 bases at J, with 18 bases between the two ends. CDR3 amino acids: CASRGPLSPLSGANVLTF. The CDR3 bases are TGTGCCAGCAGGGGGCCCCTAAGTCCCCTCTCTGGGGCCAACGTCCTGACTTTC.

The J gene is TRBJ1-1, the V gene TRBV7-3, with D hard to call. The CDR3 runs to 13 residues. Germline-derived CDR1 and CDR2 are SGHTA and FQGTGA. V lost 4 bases and J lost 0, with 6 bases in between. DNA for the CDR3: TGTGCCAGCAGCTCAAATGTGAACACTGAAGCTTTCTTT. The encoded protein is CASSSNVNTEAFF.

This chain uses TRBV6-2 or TRBV6-3 with TRBJ2-1; 8 bases align to TRBD1. Germline V lookup: CDR1 MNHEY, CDR2 SVGEGT. The CDR3 extends over 14 amino acids. Unmatched junction bases numbered 6, after V lost 6 bases and J lost 5 bases. The CDR3 DNA reads as TGTGCCAGCAGCCCGGGACAGGCCCACAATGAGCAGTTCTTC. Its translation is CASSPGQAHNEQFF.

V gene TRBV18 combines with J gene TRBJ2-1, with TRBD2 matching 11 bases. The V segment lost 4 bases and the J segment 9 bases; nucleotides outside the gene matches: 8. CDR1 KGHSH and CDR2 LQKENI come from the germline V gene. The CDR3 totals 15 residues. In nucleotides, the CDR3 is TGTGCCAGCTCACTGATAGCGGGGGGGGCCGGTGAGCAGTTCTTC. It yields the protein CASSLIAGGAGEQFF.

The gene calls are TRBV9 and TRBJ1-3; possible D gene TRBD1, 5 bases. The CDR3 extends over 15 amino acids. V was cut by 4 bases and J by 2 bases, with 13 bases left in between. Germline V gene sequence: CDR1 SGDLS, CDR2 YYNGEE. The CDR3 region has the DNA TGTGCCAGCAGCCCCGCCGGGGGAACTGGAAACACCATATATTTT. Its protein product is CASSPAGGTGNTIYF.

This clone was seen just once. The genes are TRBV2 and TRBJ1-1, with TRBD1 identical over 8 bases. The J segment lost 6 bases and the V segment lost 5 bases, leaving 8 bases of the junction unmatched. The germline CDR1 and CDR2 sequences are SNHLY and FYNNEI. The CDR3 length is 14 residues. The CDR3 loop reads CASSSIQGEAEAFF. CDR3 bases: TGTGCCAGCAGTTCGATACAGGGGGAGGCTGAAGCTTTCTTT. Full variable domain (rest looked up from reference TRBV2 and TRBJ1-1): EPEVTQTPSHQVTQMGQEVILRCVPISNHLYFYWYRQILGQKVEFLVSFYNNEISEKSEIFDDQFSVERPDGSNFTLKIRSTKLEDSAMYFCASSSIQGEAEAFFGQGTRLTVV.

This chain joins TRBV15 and TRBJ2-7; 11 positions agree with TRBD1. J lost 2 bases, V lost 1 base, and 7 bases had no gene match. CDR1 is LNHNV and CDR2 is YYDKDF in the germline V gene (reference sequence). The CDR3 extends over 17 amino acids. CDR3 amino acids: CATSRGGTGQGAYEQYF. The CDR3 DNA follows: TGTGCCACCAGCAGAGGTGGAACGGGACAGGGGGCCTACGAGCAGTACTTC.

This chain connects TRBV7-2 to TRBJ2-2, with no clear D. The V gene lost 2 bases and the J gene lost 1 base, with 8 bases spanning the gap. Germline CDR1 SGHTA, CDR2 FQGNSA. The CDR3 is 15 amino acids. CDR3 loop: CASSLMSGNTGELFF. CDR3 DNA sequence: TGTGCCAGCAGCTTAATGTCAGGGAACACCGGGGAGCTGTTTTTT.

The chain employs TRBV18 and TRBJ2-5; 8 nucleotides align to TRBD1. V lost 3 bases and J lost 1; bases outside the gene matches: 1. The CDR3 covers 14 residues. Germline values: CDR1 KGHSH, CDR2 LQKENI. DNA of the CDR3: TGTGCCAGCTCACCGGGACAGGCCCAAGAGACCCAGTACTTC. Amino acids: CASSPGQAQETQYF.

The DNA of the CDR3 is TGTGCCAGCAGCTTGTCAGGGGGCGCGTATGGCTACACCTTC. Translated: CASSLSGGAYGYTF. This chain joins TRBV7-9 and TRBJ1-2, with 8 bases fitting TRBD1. After removal of 3 bases from V and 5 bases from J, the junction contained 5 bases not matched to a gene. Germline V gives CDR1 SEHNR, CDR2 FQNEAQ (reference sequence). The CDR3 is made up of 14 amino acids.

This clone was detected only once. V usage is TRBV18 and J usage is TRBJ2-2, with 7 bases fitting TRBD2. The germline V gene encodes CDR1 KGHSH and CDR2 LQKENI. V shed 4 bases, J shed 0 bases, and the junction held 5 bases outside the gene matches. This CDR3 comprises 16 residues. Here the CDR3 reads CASSQPGLANTGELFF. In DNA form, the CDR3 reads TGTGCCAGCTCACAACCCGGACTAGCGAACACCGGGGAGCTGTTTTTT.

The V and J genes are TRBV2 and TRBJ1-6, with no clear D. CDR1 and CDR2 (germline): SNHLY, FYNNEI. The V end was cut by 5 bases, the J end by 2 bases, with 10 bases between. The CDR3 is made up of 15 amino acids. In DNA, the CDR3 is TGTGCCAGCAGTCCCGAGAGGGCCTATAATTCACCCCTCCACTTT. This codes for CASSPERAYNSPLHF.

The rearrangement joins TRBV5-1 to TRBJ1-1; TRBD1 matches 7 bases. The CDR3 runs to 17 residues. The V gene's germline CDR1 is SGHRS and CDR2 YFSETQ. V was clipped by 4 bases and J by 4 bases; unmatched bases: 16. The CDR3 loop reads CASSPGQIHKMSTEAFF. CDR3 nucleotides: TGCGCCAGCAGCCCGGGACAGATACATAAAATGAGCACTGAAGCTTTCTTT.

The chain joins TRBV7-9 to TRBJ2-2; a possible D gene is TRBD2 (5 bases). This CDR3 is 16 amino acids long. The germline V and J ends were trimmed by 2 bases and 0 bases, with 10 bases remaining between them. CDR1 is SEHNR and CDR2 is FQNEAQ in the germline V gene (reference sequence). CDR3 in amino acids: CASSLPGLANTGELFF. In DNA, the CDR3 is TGTGCCAGCAGCTTACCAGGACTTGCGAACACCGGGGAGCTGTTTTTT.

The chain links TRBV4-3 to TRBJ2-3, with D maybe TRBD1 (6 bases). In germline, CDR1 is LGHNA, CDR2 YSLEER. The V and J ends lost 0 bases and 0 bases respectively, with 16 bases between them. The CDR3 runs to 18 residues. The CDR3 loop reads CASSQDTGSWWSTDTQYF. For the CDR3, the DNA is TGCGCCAGCAGCCAAGATACAGGGAGTTGGTGGAGCACAGATACGCAGTATTTT.

The J gene is TRBJ1-2, the V gene TRBV9; 7 positions match TRBD1. V shed 0 bases and J 2 bases; nucleotides not matched to a gene: 16. Germline V lookup: CDR1 SGDLS, CDR2 YYNGEE. The CDR3 totals 19 residues. CDR3 residues: CASSVDPLLSGTENYGYTF. DNA of the CDR3: TGTGCCAGCAGCGTAGACCCCCTACTATCCGGGACAGAAAACTATGGCTACACCTTC.

V usage is TRBV2 and J usage is TRBJ1-1, with TRBD1 as a possible D gene (5 bases). This CDR3 is built from 13 residues. Germline V lookup: CDR1 SNHLY, CDR2 FYNNEI. The V end was cut by 5 bases, the J end by 1 base, with 8 bases between. Here the CDR3 DNA reads TGTGCCAGCAGTCAGACAGAGAACACTGAAGCTTTCTTT. As protein: CASSQTENTEAFF.

The rearrangement links TRBV6-5 to TRBJ2-1; 7 bases match TRBD1. The V gene's germline CDR1 is MNHEY and CDR2 SVGAGI. CDR3 size: 15 residues. V dropped 8 bases and J dropped 7; count of bases not matched to a gene: 14. CDR3 sequence: CASAYEGAEWNEQFF. The CDR3 DNA sequence: TGTGCCAGCGCCTATGAGGGGGCCGAGTGGAATGAGCAGTTCTTC.

This clone appeared a single time. CDR3 residues: CASSQEVSGGARETQYF. The CDR3 coding sequence is TGTGCCAGCAGCCAAGAAGTTAGCGGGGGGGCCCGGGAGACCCAGTACTTC. The rearrangement uses TRBV4-2 and TRBJ2-5; 11 bases agree with TRBD2. After removal of 0 bases from V and 5 bases from J, the junction contained 8 bases not matched to a gene. The CDR3 has 17 amino acids. In germline, CDR1 is LGHNA, CDR2 YNFKEQ.

This clone was picked up one time. The V gene is TRBV5-1, the J gene TRBJ2-7; 12 bases match TRBD2. In germline, CDR1 is SGHRS, CDR2 YFSETQ. Trimming cost V 4 bases and J 2 bases; bases outside gene matches: 4. CDR3 length: 15 residues. DNA of the CDR3: TGCGCCAGCAGCAGACTAGCGGGAGAGGCCTACGAGCAGTACTTC. Amino acid sequence: CASSRLAGEAYEQYF.

The chain is built from TRBV4-3 and TRBJ2-1; 8 nucleotides align to TRBD2. The junction had 11 bases not matched to a gene; V was cut back by 4 bases and J by 9 bases. CDR1 and CDR2 from the germline V gene are LGHNA and YSLEER. CDR3 length: 15 amino acids. The CDR3 spells CASSRLLAVVGEQFF. Here the CDR3 DNA reads TGCGCCAGCAGCCGTCTACTAGCGGTAGTGGGTGAGCAGTTCTTC.

The chain combines TRBV6-5 with TRBJ2-5; TRBD1 might be the D (6 bases). CDR1 is MNHEY and CDR2 is SVGAGI in the germline V gene. This CDR3 spans 14 amino acids. The ends were cut back, 4 bases at V and 5 bases at J, with 14 bases in the middle. The CDR3 DNA reads TGTGCCAGCAGTTCAGGGGTTTGGATGGAGACCCAGTACTTC. It is translated as CASSSGVWMETQYF.

CDR3 nucleotides: TGTGCCAGCAGACAGTCGGGACAGGCCTCTGGAAACACCATATATTTT. It encodes CASRQSGQASGNTIYF. This chain links TRBV6-6 with TRBJ1-3, with 8 bases that match TRBD1. Per the germline V gene, CDR1 is MNHNY and CDR2 is SVGAGI (reference sequence). The CDR3 contains 16 residues. The trim removed 6 bases at V and 0 bases at J, leaving 7 bases unmatched.